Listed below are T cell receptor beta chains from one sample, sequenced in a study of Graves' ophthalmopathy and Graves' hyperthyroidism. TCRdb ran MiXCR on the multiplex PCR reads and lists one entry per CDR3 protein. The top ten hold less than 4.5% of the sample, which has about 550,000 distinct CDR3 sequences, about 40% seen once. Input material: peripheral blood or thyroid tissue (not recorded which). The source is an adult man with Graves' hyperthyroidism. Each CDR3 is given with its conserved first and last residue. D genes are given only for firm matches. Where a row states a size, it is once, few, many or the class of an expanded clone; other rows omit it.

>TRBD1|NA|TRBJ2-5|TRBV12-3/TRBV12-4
CASRTGWGRQETQYF
TGTGCCAGCAGGACAGGGTGGGGGCGTCAAGAGACCCAGTACTTC
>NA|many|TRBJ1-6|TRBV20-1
CSARDQFPVDYNSPLHF
TGCAGTGCTAGAGATCAATTCCCCGTCGACTATAATTCACCCCTCCACTTT
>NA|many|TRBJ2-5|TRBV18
CASSPVPGVETQYF
TGTGCCAGCTCACCAGTCCCGGGAGTGGAGACCCAGTACTTC
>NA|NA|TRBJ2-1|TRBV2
CASSENGLARYNEQFF
TGTGCCAGCAGTGAAAATGGCCTAGCGAGGTACAATGAGCAGTTCTTC
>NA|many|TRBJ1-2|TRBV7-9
CASSLASTTNYGYTF
TGTGCCAGCAGCTTAGCGTCAACTACGAACTATGGCTACACCTTC
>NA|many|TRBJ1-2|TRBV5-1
CASSLEPADYGYTF
TGCGCCAGCAGCTTGGAACCGGCAGACTATGGCTACACCTTC
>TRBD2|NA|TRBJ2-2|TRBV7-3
CASSFVGGAGELFF
TGTGCCAGCAGCTTTGTGGGAGGGGCCGGGGAGCTGTTTTTT
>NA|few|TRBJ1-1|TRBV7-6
CASSLKGQIYTEAFF
TGTGCCAGCAGCTTAAAGGGACAAATATACACTGAAGCTTTCTTT
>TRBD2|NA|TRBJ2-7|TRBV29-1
CSASSGTSGGRQYF
TGCAGCGCCTCGTCCGGGACTAGCGGGGGTCGGCAGTACTTC
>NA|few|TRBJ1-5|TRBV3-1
CASSQEGGSQHF
TGTGCCAGCAGCCAAGAAGGTGGATCCCAGCATTTT
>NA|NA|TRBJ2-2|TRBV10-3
CAISDDGGGELFF
TGTGCCATCAGTGATGACGGGGGCGGGGAGCTGTTTTTT
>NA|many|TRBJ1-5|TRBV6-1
CASSEDGRGQPQHF
TGTGCCAGCAGTGAAGATGGGAGGGGGCAGCCCCAGCATTTT
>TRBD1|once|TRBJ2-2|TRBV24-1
CATSDSPGQGRLYTGELFF
TGTGCCACCAGTGATTCACCGGGACAGGGGCGGTTGTACACCGGGGAGCTGTTTTTT
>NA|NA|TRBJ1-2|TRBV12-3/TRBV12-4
CASSQAPGYTF
TGTGCCAGCAGTCAGGCCCCGGGCTACACCTTC
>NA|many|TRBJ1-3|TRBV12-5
CASGFRSSGHQNTIYF
TGTGCTAGTGGTTTCCGTTCGTCAGGGCACCAAAACACCATATATTTT
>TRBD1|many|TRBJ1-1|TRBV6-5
CASSWAGGNTEAFF
TGTGCCAGCAGTTGGGCAGGGGGGAACACTGAAGCTTTCTTT
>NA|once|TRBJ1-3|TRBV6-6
CAGGAPSGNTIYF
TGTGCGGGGGGAGCCCCCTCTGGAAACACCATATATTTT
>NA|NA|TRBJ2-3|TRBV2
CASSRQDSTDTQYF
TGTGCCAGCAGTCGACAGGATAGCACAGATACGCAGTATTTT
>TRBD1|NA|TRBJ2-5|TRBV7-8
CASSERDRAGETQYF
TGTGCCAGCAGCGAGCGGGACAGGGCGGGGGAGACCCAGTACTTC
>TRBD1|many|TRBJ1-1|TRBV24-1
CATSDLSGQGNTEAFF
TGTGCCACCAGTGATTTGTCGGGACAGGGAAACACTGAAGCTTTCTTT
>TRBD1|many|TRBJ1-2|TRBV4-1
CASSQEQLGQIYGYTF
TGCGCCAGCAGCCAAGAGCAATTGGGACAGATATATGGCTACACCTTC
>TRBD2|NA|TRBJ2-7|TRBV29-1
CSVDGSGSISYEQYF
TGCAGCGTTGATGGCAGCGGGAGCATCTCCTACGAGCAGTACTTC
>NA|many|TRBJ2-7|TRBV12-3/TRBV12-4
CASSSSRGRGSYEQYF
TGTGCCAGCAGTTCCTCCAGGGGGCGCGGGAGTTACGAGCAGTACTTC
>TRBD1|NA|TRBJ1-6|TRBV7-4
CASSFEGQGRNSPLHF
TGTGCCAGCAGCTTTGAGGGACAGGGACGCAATTCACCCCTCCACTTT
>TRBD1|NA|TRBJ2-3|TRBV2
CASKGAPNTQYF
TGTGCCAGCAAGGGGGCGCCGAATACGCAGTATTTT
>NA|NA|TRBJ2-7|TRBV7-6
CASSQEDTPYEQYF
TGTGCCAGCAGCCAAGAGGACACACCCTACGAGCAGTACTTC
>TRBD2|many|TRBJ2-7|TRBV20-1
CSAPRGGATYGDEQYF
TGCAGTGCTCCCCGGGGGGGCGCCACCTACGGAGACGAGCAGTACTTC
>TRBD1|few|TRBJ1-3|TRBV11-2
CASSPGTGGGNTIYF
TGTGCCAGCAGCCCTGGGACAGGAGGAGGAAACACCATATATTTT
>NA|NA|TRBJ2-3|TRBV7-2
CASSPPTGTDLADTQYF
TGTGCCAGCAGCCCACCGACAGGGACTGACTTAGCAGATACGCAGTATTTT
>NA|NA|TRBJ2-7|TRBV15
CATSSSSDEQYF
TGTGCCACCAGCAGCTCCTCCGACGAGCAGTACTTC
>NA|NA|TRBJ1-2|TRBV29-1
CSRGLTSPNYGYTF
TGCAGCCGTGGACTCACATCGCCGAACTATGGCTACACCTTC
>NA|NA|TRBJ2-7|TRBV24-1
CATSDHQGTYEQYF
TGTGCCACCAGTGATCACCAGGGGACCTACGAGCAGTACTTC
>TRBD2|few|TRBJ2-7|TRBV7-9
CASRYELARFSNEQYF
TGTGCCAGCAGGTATGAACTAGCGCGGTTCTCCAACGAGCAGTACTTC
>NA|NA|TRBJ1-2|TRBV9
CASSQGTRGYTF
TGTGCCAGCAGCCAAGGGACTAGGGGCTACACCTTC
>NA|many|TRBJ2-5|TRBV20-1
CSARDPQTGYQETQYF
TGCAGTGCTAGAGATCCGCAGACTGGATACCAAGAGACCCAGTACTTC
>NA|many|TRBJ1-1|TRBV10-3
CASSYSPGTEAFF
TGTGCCAGCAGTTACTCCCCAGGGACTGAAGCTTTCTTT
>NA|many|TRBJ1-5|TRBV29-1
CSVQDSNQPQHF
TGCAGCGTTCAGGATAGCAATCAGCCCCAGCATTTT
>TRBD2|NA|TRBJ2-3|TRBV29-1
CSETPGLGTDTQYF
TGCAGCGAAACCCCGGGACTAGGGACAGATACGCAGTATTTT
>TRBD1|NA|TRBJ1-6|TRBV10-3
CAISESIFGQGNSPLHF
TGTGCCATCAGTGAGTCGATCTTCGGACAGGGTAATTCACCCCTCCACTTT
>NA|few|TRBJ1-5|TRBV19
CASSIDGRARGSQPQHF
TGTGCCAGTAGTATAGATGGGAGGGCTAGAGGTAGTCAGCCCCAGCATTTT
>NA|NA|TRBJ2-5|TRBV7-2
CASSLDGRDAETQYF
TGTGCCAGCAGCTTAGATGGCAGGGATGCGGAGACCCAGTACTTC